Listed below are T cell receptor beta chains from one sample, sequenced in a study of T cell responses to AZD1222 COVID-19 vaccine. The method was immunoSEQ multiplex PCR; TCRdb's version includes in-frame clones alone and lacks a portion of them. The table records 130,000 or so clones, 90% to 95% of them present only once. Here the sequenced sample was peripheral blood, taken on day 0 of AZD1222 vaccination. Receptors originate from an adult in good health. Both conserved end residues are part of each CDR3. D genes are given only for firm matches. The listing skips clone size in some rows; elsewhere it reads once, few, many or a size class.

abundance | d_gene | j_gene | v_gene | CDR3nt | CDR3aa
- | - | TRBJ1-6 | TRBV28 | TGTGCCAGCAGTTTGGACAACTATAATTCACCCCTCCACTTT | CASSLDNYNSPLHF
- | - | TRBJ1-5 | TRBV9 | TGTGCCAGCAACGGGGACGGGCTCAATCAGCCCCAGCATTTT | CASNGDGLNQPQHF
- | - | TRBJ1-4 | TRBV5-8 | TGTGCCAGCAGCCCGGGCCTTGCAACTAATGAAAAACTGTTTTTT | CASSPGLATNEKLFF
- | TRBD2 | TRBJ2-7 | TRBV28 | TGTGCCAGCAGCTTACCGGGACTAACGTACGAGCAGTACTTC | CASSLPGLTYEQYF
- | - | TRBJ2-5 | TRBV6-5 | TGTGCCAGCAGTTACGGGACCCCCCCGACCCAGTACTTC | CASSYGTPPTQYF
- | TRBD1 | TRBJ2-7 | TRBV5-4 | TGTGCCAGCAGCTCACCCGGGACAGGGACATACGAGCAGTACTTC | CASSSPGTGTYEQYF
- | - | TRBJ2-3 | TRBV24-1 | TGTGCCACCAGTGACCCTAGCACAGATACGCAGTATTTT | CATSDPSTDTQYF
- | TRBD1 | TRBJ2-7 | TRBV5-4 | TGTGCCAGCAGCTCGGTGGCGTTCGGACAGGGGGCCTACGAGCAGTACTTC | CASSSVAFGQGAYEQYF
- | TRBD2 | TRBJ2-7 | TRBV7-2 | TGTGCCAGCAGCTTGGGGGGGGGACGGTCCGTTGGCGAGCAGTACTTC | CASSLGGGRSVGEQYF
- | - | TRBJ1-1 | TRBV9 | TGTGCCAGCAACCTAGGGGTTTCGGGTACTGAAGCTTTCTTT | CASNLGVSGTEAFF
- | - | TRBJ1-5 | TRBV6-5 | TGTGCCAGCAGTTACCCAGGTCAGCCCCAGCATTTT | CASSYPGQPQHF
- | - | TRBJ1-3 | TRBV7-2 | TGTGCCAGCAGCTTAGGGCCCCAAGAGGGAAACACCATATATTTT | CASSLGPQEGNTIYF
- | - | TRBJ1-1 | TRBV3-1/TRBV3-2 | TGTGCCAGCAGCCGCGGGCTACTGTCTTGGGTGAACACTGAAGCTTTCTTT | CASSRGLLSWVNTEAFF
- | - | TRBJ1-5 | TRBV5-1 | TGCGCCAGCAGCTTGGCCGCCGGGGTCAATCAGCCCCAGCATTTT | CASSLAAGVNQPQHF
- | - | TRBJ1-1 | TRBV6-5 | TGTGCCAGCAGTTACGGGGCGGGGACTGAAGCTTTCTTT | CASSYGAGTEAFF
- | TRBD2 | TRBJ2-4 | TRBV7-2 | TGTGCCAGCAGCTTAACGGGAGGGGGGCCTCAAAACATTCAGTACTTC | CASSLTGGGPQNIQYF
once | TRBD2 | TRBJ2-7 | TRBV2 | TGTGCCTACACCGGGACTAGCGTATACGAGCAGTACTTC | CAYTGTSVYEQYF
- | - | TRBJ1-2 | TRBV27 | TGTGCCAGCAGATTGGGCAATGGCTACACCTTC | CASRLGNGYTF
- | - | TRBJ2-5 | TRBV18 | TGTGCCAGCTCACCGGTTCGGGGCCGATCGGAACAAGAGACCCAGTACTTC | CASSPVRGRSEQETQYF
- | - | TRBJ1-6 | TRBV7-2 | TGTGCCAGCAGCTTATACCCCCGAAAAGGTTCACCCCTCCACTTT | CASSLYPRKGSPLHF
once | TRBD2 | TRBJ2-1 | TRBV18 | TGTGCCAGCTCACCACCTAGCGGGGGTTCCTACAATGAGCAGTTCTTC | CASSPPSGGSYNEQFF
- | - | TRBJ2-3 | TRBV10-2 | TGCGCCAGCAGGCAGGGAGATACGCAGTATTTT | CASRQGDTQYF
once | TRBD1 | TRBJ1-1 | TRBV11-2 | TGTGCCAGCAGCTTGGTGGGGCGAGGACAGGCGGGGACTGAAGCTTTCTTT | CASSLVGRGQAGTEAFF
- | TRBD2 | TRBJ2-1 | TRBV7-8 | TGTGCCAGCAGCCTGAGACTAGCGGGAGGGCTAAAGGATGAGCAGTTCTTC | CASSLRLAGGLKDEQFF
- | - | TRBJ2-6 | TRBV6-4 | TGTGCCAGCAGTGACAGTGGAGGGGCCAACGTCCTGACTTTC | CASSDSGGANVLTF
- | - | TRBJ2-1 | TRBV10-3 | TGTGCCATCAGTGATCCAGGCGAGAGCTCCTACAATGAGCAGTTCTTC | CAISDPGESSYNEQFF
- | TRBD1 | TRBJ2-5 | TRBV11-3 | TGTGCCAGCAGCTTGGGTGGGACAGCGCAAGAGACCCAGTACTTC | CASSLGGTAQETQYF
- | - | TRBJ2-1 | TRBV28 | TGTGCCAGCAGTTCCCCTAGCGCAGAAGAAGGGGATGAGCAGTTCTTC | CASSSPSAEEGDEQFF
- | TRBD1 | TRBJ1-1 | TRBV2 | TGTGCCAGTAAGGGACAGCGAATCAACACTGAAGCTTTCTTT | CASKGQRINTEAFF
- | TRBD2 | TRBJ2-1 | TRBV30 | TGTGCCTGGAGTTTAGAGGGACTAGCGAGTTATGAGCAGTTCTTC | CAWSLEGLASYEQFF
- | TRBD1 | TRBJ2-7 | TRBV6-5 | TGTGCCAGCAGTTACTCCACAGGGGTCGGCGACGAGCAGTACTTC | CASSYSTGVGDEQYF
- | - | TRBJ2-3 | TRBV29-1 | TGCAGCGCCCGACCCCGGGGCACAGATACGCAGTATTTT | CSARPRGTDTQYF
- | - | TRBJ2-1 | TRBV12-3/TRBV12-4 | TGTGCCAGCAGTTCAGAGTTCAATGAGCAGTTCTTC | CASSSEFNEQFF
- | TRBD2 | TRBJ2-1 | TRBV11-2 | TGTGCCAGCAGCCGTTTCTCCCTGCGACTAGCGGGAGGGCTTGAGCAGTTCTTC | CASSRFSLRLAGGLEQFF
few | TRBD2 | TRBJ2-7 | TRBV4-2 | TGTGCCAGCAGCCATACGGGTAGCGGGAGACCCTACGAGCAGTACTTC | CASSHTGSGRPYEQYF
once | - | TRBJ2-7 | TRBV6-5 | TGTGCCAGCAGTTGGGGGGTAGGGGAGCAGTACTTC | CASSWGVGEQYF
once | TRBD2 | TRBJ2-2 | TRBV10-2 | TGCGCCAGAGGGACTAGCGGGAGCTCCGGCGGGGAGCTGTTTTTT | CARGTSGSSGGELFF
- | - | TRBJ2-5 | TRBV30 | TGTGCCTGGAGTGGGGGCCACCCCGAGACCCAGTACTTC | CAWSGGHPETQYF
- | - | TRBJ1-2 | TRBV5-1 | TGCGCCAGCAGCTCAGCCAATGGAGCGTATGGCTACACCTTC | CASSSANGAYGYTF
- | - | TRBJ2-5 | TRBV9 | TGTGCCAGCAGCGTTGGACAACCGACCGGGACCCAGTACTTC | CASSVGQPTGTQYF
- | TRBD2 | TRBJ2-5 | TRBV7-3 | TGTGCCAGCAGCTTAGGGACTACCCAAGAGACCCAGTACTTC | CASSLGTTQETQYF
- | TRBD1 | TRBJ2-2 | TRBV5-1 | TGCGCCAGCAGCTTGGAAGGACAGGGGGCTTGGGAGCTGTTTTTT | CASSLEGQGAWELFF
- | - | TRBJ2-5 | TRBV12-2 | TGTGCAAGTCGGCTTCCGGGCCTCCAGTACTTC | CASRLPGLQYF